This entry is about one T cell receptor (beta chain). Its antigen is undetermined. This CDR3 has 13 amino acids. The V and J ends lost 7 bases and 4 bases respectively, with 8 bases between them. Germline V gene lookup returns CDR1 MGHDK and CDR2 SYGVNS. iRepertoire HTBI primers and Arm-PCR of CDR3 regions built TCR beta libraries. Using its own MiXCR run on the multiplex PCR reads, TCRdb lists one record per CDR3 protein. Of roughly 490,000 distinct CDR3 sequences listed, approximately 23% are singletons. These data belong to a study of regulatory T cells in long-lasting Graves disease. Turning to the study itself: Persistent Graves' disease meant over 5 years of antithyroid drugs with positive TSH receptor antibodies. Study-wide results and caveats: Examination was confined to peripheral blood, excluding thyroid tissue. Authors noted too few samples as a limitation.

Indicated time point: persistent/refractory GD, antithyroid drugs over 5 years with positive TRAb. Scientists built the TCR library using RNA that was extracted from PBMCs. Patients all came to the study from an endocrinology department in Xi'an, China. Sequencing used peripheral blood mononuclear cells (PBMCs), obtained when the disease was refractory, from a patient treated with antithyroid drugs. This chain uses TRBV25-1 with TRBJ2-6, with unresolved D. The source is a female donor with Graves disease. The CDR3 spells CASTYGGANVLTF. CDR3 sequence (DNA): TGTGCCAGCACCTACGGGGGGGCCAACGTCCTGACTTTC.